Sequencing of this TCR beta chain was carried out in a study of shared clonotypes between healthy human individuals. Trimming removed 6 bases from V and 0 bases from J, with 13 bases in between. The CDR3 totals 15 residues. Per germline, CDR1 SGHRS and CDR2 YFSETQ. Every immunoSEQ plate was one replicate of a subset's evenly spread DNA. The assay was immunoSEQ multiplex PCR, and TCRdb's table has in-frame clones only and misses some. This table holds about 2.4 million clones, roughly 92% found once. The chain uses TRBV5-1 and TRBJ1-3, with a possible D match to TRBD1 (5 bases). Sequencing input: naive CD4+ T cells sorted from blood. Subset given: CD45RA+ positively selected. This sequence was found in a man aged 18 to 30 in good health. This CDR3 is CASTEGMVSGNTIYF. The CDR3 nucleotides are TGCGCCAGCACAGAGGGGATGGTCTCTGGAAACACCATATATTTT.